The entry that follows covers one T cell receptor (beta chain) sequence. The CDR3 has 14 amino acids. Germline V gives CDR1 SGHRS, CDR2 YFSETQ. V lost 7 bases, J lost 3 bases, and 6 bases stayed unmatched. The data belong to a study of CD8 T cells in Susac syndrome. Purification of the CD8+ and CD4+ T cells relied on negative isolation, and TEMRA cells underwent FACS enrichment. Random-hexamer reverse transcription was applied to roughly 0.5 to 1 ug RNA. TCRdb analysed the immunoSEQ multiplex PCR reads with MiXCR anew, one entry per CDR3 protein. Counted here are 150,000 or so distinct CDR3 sequences, around 92% occurring once; the ten biggest clones make up around 0.075%.

The gene calls are TRBV5-1 and TRBJ2-7, with TRBD1 matching over 11 bases. This TCR derives from a human donor in good health. The sample comprised CD4+ T cells from PBMCs. The CDR3 spells CASFTGTGGYEQYF. The DNA for the CDR3 is TGCGCCAGCTTCACCGGGACAGGGGGCTACGAGCAGTACTTC. Supplemented by reference TRBV5-1 and TRBJ2-7, the full variable domain reads KAGVTQTPRYLIKTRGQQVTLSCSPISGHRSVSWYQQTPGQGLQFLFEYFSETQRNKGNFPGRFSGRQFSNSRSEMNVSTLELGDSALYLCASFTGTGGYEQYFGPGTRLTVT.